This TCR beta chain was captured by sequencing in a study of regulatory T cells in long-lasting Graves disease. Specified time point: newly diagnosed GD, antithyroid drugs for less than 3 months. The authors made the TCR library using RNA they extracted from PBMCs. Ten or more counts support this clonotype. Both iRepertoire HTBI primers and Arm-PCR of CDR3 regions were used to build the TCR beta libraries. One entry per CDR3 protein results from TCRdb running MiXCR on the multiplex PCR reads. Among 400,000 to 550,000 distinct CDR3 sequences listed, about a sixth were seen once. Trimming shortened V by 5 bases and J by 5 bases, and 9 bases separated the two germline ends. The CDR3 extends over 12 amino acids. These data are also associated with another study on T cells in Graves' hyperthyroidism and ophthalmopathy.

The chain combines TRBV12-3 or TRBV12-4 with TRBJ2-5; tentatively, D is TRBD1 or TRBD2 (5 bases each). Specimen: peripheral blood mononuclear cells (PBMCs), collected at new diagnosis, from a patient treated with antithyroid drugs. This TCR was sampled from a woman aged 18-29 years with Graves disease. CDR3 amino acids: CASSPWGETQYF. DNA of the CDR3: TGTGCCAGCAGTCCCTGGGGGGAGACCCAGTACTTC.